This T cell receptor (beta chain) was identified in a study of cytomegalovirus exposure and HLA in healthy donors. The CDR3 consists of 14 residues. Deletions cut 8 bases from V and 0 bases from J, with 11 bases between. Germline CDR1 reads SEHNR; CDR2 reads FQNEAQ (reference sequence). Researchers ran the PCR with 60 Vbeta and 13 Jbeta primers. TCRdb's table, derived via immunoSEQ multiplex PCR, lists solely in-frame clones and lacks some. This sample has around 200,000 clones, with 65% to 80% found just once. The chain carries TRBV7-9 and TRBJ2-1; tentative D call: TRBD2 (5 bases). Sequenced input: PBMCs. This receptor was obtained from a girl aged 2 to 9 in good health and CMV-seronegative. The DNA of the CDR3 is TGTGCCAGCGAGGGTCGGAGCTCCTACAATGAGCAGTTCTTC. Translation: CASEGRSSYNEQFF.